This TCR beta chain was retrieved from a study of human T cells and chemical hapten exposure. Findings and limits, study-wide: The study found expanded TCRs formed significantly more large CDR3 similarity clusters than controls.

The time point here: pre-sensitization, week 0. Documented treatment: therapeutic diphenylcyclopropenone sensitization with weekly scalp DPC. Every donor had alopecia and was 18 to 70 years old; all were suitable for DPC. Authors' methods: Per sample, the median was around 100,000 TCRs, with values from around 25,000 to 690,000. From the RACE reads, TCRdb called clonotypes with MiXCR, one entry per CDR3 protein. These V and J calls derive from TCRdb rather than the authors' analysis. Of more than 300,000 distinct CDR3 sequences in the sample, about 5% are singletons; the top ten hold less than 9%. CDR1 and CDR2 (germline): KGHSH, LQKENI. V lost 4 bases and J lost 0, with 9 bases in between. The CDR3 spans 14 residues. The sample holds many counts of this clonotype. What it binds is not known.

This receptor was obtained from a young woman with alopecia areata. Some clones in this sample may be carry-over from other donors' samples. The sample consisted of whole blood, taken in connection with sensitization to the hapten diphenylcyclopropenone (DPC). V gene TRBV18 combines with J gene TRBJ1-2; D gene unclear. CDR3 sequence reads: CASSLGDPNYGYTF. CDR3 nucleotide sequence: TGTGCCAGCTCACTAGGAGATCCTAACTATGGCTACACCTTC.